This T cell receptor (beta chain) was observed in a study of blood T cell repertoires in COVID-19. Whole-study context: PBMCs, B-cell-depleted T cells, or T cells provided the cDNA or gDNA that made up the material.

Assay: immunoSEQ multiplex PCR; the TCRdb copy retains only in-frame clones and omits some. The table shows 120,000 to 150,000 clones, with approximately 90% occurring only once. The CDR3 covers 16 residues. The J segment lost 2 bases and the V segment lost 1 base, leaving 6 bases of the junction unmatched. Germline assignment: CDR1 LNHNV and CDR2 YYDKDF (reference sequence). This TCR came from an elderly woman with acute or convalescent COVID-19. The sample was peripheral blood. The chain combines TRBV15 with TRBJ2-3, with TRBD2 matching 7 bases. The chain's CDR3 is CATSRGTAGYTDTQYF. CDR3 nucleotide sequence: TGTGCCACCAGCAGAGGAACAGCGGGGTACACAGATACGCAGTATTTT. Looking up the rest from reference TRBV15 and TRBJ2-3 gives the full variable domain: DAMVIQNPRYQVTQFGKPVTLSCSQTLNHNVMYWYQQKSSQAPKLLFHYYDKDFNNEADTPDNFQSRRPNTSFCFLDIRSPGLGDTAMYLCATSRGTAGYTDTQYFGPGTRLTVL.